These 27 T cell receptor beta chains share one sample of origin, sequenced in a study of blood T cell repertoires in COVID-19. The table came from immunoSEQ multiplex PCR; TCRdb's copy has only in-frame clones and leaves some out. Here the sample spans about 320,000 clones, around 88% being singletons. Sequencing used peripheral blood. These receptors all stem from a woman aged 50 to 60 with acute or convalescent COVID-19.

The chain combines TRBV14 with TRBJ1-4; TRBD1 is a possible D gene (5 bases). V shed 0 bases and J shed 8 bases, with 13 bases lying between them. Per the germline V gene, CDR1 is SGHDN and CDR2 is FVKESK. The CDR3 loop spans 15 amino acids. The DNA of the CDR3 is TGTGCCAGCAGCCAAGAGGCCTTCGGGGGGGAAAAACTGTTTTTT. Amino acids: CASSQEAFGGEKLFF.

This clone was seen more than once but under ten times. This chain joins TRBV7-6 and TRBJ2-1, with D unresolved. The CDR3 loop spans 13 amino acids. Trimming shortened V by 1 base and J by 9 bases, and 10 bases separated the two germline ends. Germline V gene lookup returns CDR1 SGHVS and CDR2 FNYEAQ. The CDR3 loop reads CASSLVLVGEQFF. The DNA of the CDR3 is TGTGCCAGCAGCTTAGTCCTGGTCGGTGAGCAGTTCTTC.

The chain has TRBV5-1 and TRBJ1-3; TRBD1 might be the D (5 bases). CDR3 length equals 14 residues. V lost 6 bases to trimming and J lost 0 bases, with 10 bases between them. Germline CDR1 and CDR2: SGHRS and YFSETQ. The CDR3 DNA follows: TGCGCCAGCACCCCGGGGGGCTCTGGAAACACCATATATTTT. Amino acids: CASTPGGSGNTIYF.

The rearrangement joins TRBV5-1 to TRBJ2-1; 13 positions agree with TRBD2. The CDR3 runs to 19 residues. Per germline, CDR1 SGHRS and CDR2 YFSETQ. V lost 3 bases to trimming and J lost 0 bases; unmatched junction nucleotides: 9. The CDR3, as DNA: TGCGCCAGCAGCTACGGACTAGCGGGAGTTGGGAGCTCCTACAATGAGCAGTTCTTC. This encodes CASSYGLAGVGSSYNEQFF. The entire variable domain, with the rest obtained from reference TRBV5-1 and TRBJ2-1, is as follows: KAGVTQTPRYLIKTRGQQVTLSCSPISGHRSVSWYQQTPGQGLQFLFEYFSETQRNKGNFPGRFSGRQFSNSRSEMNVSTLELGDSALYLCASSYGLAGVGSSYNEQFFGPGTRLTVL.

The chain combines TRBV6-6 with TRBJ2-5; D gene unclear. This CDR3 comprises 15 residues. Germline values: CDR1 MNHNY, CDR2 SVGAGI (reference sequence). Trimming removed 8 bases at V and 5 bases at J, with 21 bases between. CDR3 DNA: TGTGCCAGCGGCTCGGTCAGTGGCGCCGGGGAGACCCAGTACTTC. It specifies CASGSVSGAGETQYF.

The chain carries TRBV3-1 (or the pseudogene TRBV3-2) and TRBJ1-2, with 8 positions matching TRBD1. The germline gives CDR1 LGHDT, CDR2 YNNKEL (reference sequence). V was pared by 8 bases and J by 3 bases, with 5 bases of the junction left unmatched. The CDR3 sequence is 13 residues long. The CDR3 loop reads CASLGQVHYGYTF. The CDR3 DNA is TGTGCCAGCCTGGGACAGGTTCACTATGGCTACACCTTC.

The chain links TRBV20-1 to TRBJ2-3; 7 bases agree with TRBD2. This CDR3 contains 15 residues. The ends lost 3 bases at V and 3 bases at J; junction bases unmatched: 9. Germline values: CDR1 DFQATT, CDR2 SNEGSKA (reference sequence). The CDR3: CSASGVGGRTDTQYF. CDR3 sequence (DNA): TGCAGTGCTAGTGGGGTCGGGGGGAGGACAGATACGCAGTATTTT.

This clone appeared a few times. The chain carries TRBV7-2 and TRBJ1-2; 7 bases are shared with TRBD1. CDR3 length: 13 residues. The V gene's germline CDR1 is SGHTA and CDR2 FQGNSA. The V segment lost 5 bases and the J segment 4 bases; nucleotides outside the gene matches: 4. Here the CDR3 reads CASSPQGSYGYTF. Here the CDR3 DNA reads TGTGCCAGCAGCCCACAGGGGAGCTATGGCTACACCTTC.

This chain links TRBV27 with TRBJ1-2, with 7 nucleotides matching TRBD1. The CDR3 length is 16 residues. V gave up 5 bases and J gave up 0 bases; unmatched junction bases: 9. Looked up from germline, CDR1 is MNHEY and CDR2 is SMNVEV (reference sequence). The CDR3 loop is CASSPRGQVANYGYTF. The DNA for the CDR3 is TGTGCCAGCAGTCCCCGAGGACAGGTAGCTAACTATGGCTACACCTTC.

The chain combines TRBV4-2 with TRBJ2-2; TRBD1 matches 7 bases. This CDR3 contains 17 residues. V lost 4 bases, J lost 1 base, and 9 bases stayed unmatched. CDR1 LGHNA and CDR2 YNFKEQ come from the germline V gene. As DNA, the CDR3 is TGTGCCAGCAGCCCCTTGCAGGACAGGAGGAACACCGGGGAGCTGTTTTTT. Its protein is CASSPLQDRRNTGELFF.

This rearrangement joins TRBV20-1 to TRBJ1-2; D is unclear. CDR1 DFQATT and CDR2 SNEGSKA come from the germline V gene (reference sequence). The ends were cut back, 8 bases at V and 4 bases at J, with 5 bases in the middle. This CDR3 contains 9 residues. CDR3 nucleotide sequence: TGCAGTCACAGCTATGGCTACACCTTC. Encoded protein: CSHSYGYTF.

This chain joins TRBV6-5 and TRBJ1-1, with D possibly TRBD1 on 6 matching bases. The V gene lost 6 bases and the J gene lost 5 bases, with 13 bases spanning the gap. Germline CDR1 reads MNHEY; CDR2 reads SVGAGI. The length of the CDR3 is 13 residues. Written as DNA, the CDR3 is TGTGCCAGCAGACTACAGGGAGTGACTGAAGCTTTCTTT. It encodes CASRLQGVTEAFF.

This clone was counted only a few times. The V gene is TRBV2, the J gene TRBJ1-5; 11 bases are a match to TRBD1. With V trimmed by 6 bases and J by 5 bases, 9 bases remained unmatched. In germline, CDR1 is SNHLY, CDR2 FYNNEI. The CDR3 runs 16 residues. CDR3 DNA: TGTGCCAGCAGGCCCCCGAGGGACAGGGGGGATCAGCCCCAGCATTTT. Its translation: CASRPPRDRGDQPQHF.

The chain employs TRBV21-1 and TRBJ1-1; the DNA was not compared with TRBD1, the D call given in the table. TRBV21-1 is flagged as a pseudogene. The CDR3 consists of 18 residues. The CDR3, as DNA: TGTGCCAGCAGCATAACGGGACAGGGATTCGTGATGAACACTGAAGCTTTCTTT. This encodes CASSITGQGFVMNTEAFF.

The table lists this clone with a few counts. The V gene is TRBV24-1, the J gene TRBJ2-2, with 9 bases aligning to TRBD1. The CDR3 has 17 residues. Germline V gene data show CDR1 as KGHDR and CDR2 as SFDVKD. J gave up 2 bases and V 5 bases, and 8 bases lay outside the gene matches. The CDR3 nucleotides are TGTGCCACCAGTGGCCTAACAGGGGGCCTTAACACCGGGGAGCTGTTTTTT. Translating gives CATSGLTGGLNTGELFF.

The V call is TRBV7-6, the J call TRBJ1-1, with TRBD1 as a possible D gene (6 bases). Deletions cut 6 bases from V and 5 bases from J, with 13 bases between. This CDR3 has 13 amino acids. Germline CDR1 and CDR2: SGHVS and FNYEAQ. The CDR3 DNA reads TGTGCCAGCAGACTCACCGACAGGACTGAAGCTTTCTTT. This gives the protein CASRLTDRTEAFF.

V is TRBV3-1 (or the pseudogene TRBV3-2) and J is TRBJ2-1, with D possibly being TRBD1 (5 bases). Germline V CDR1 and CDR2: LGHDT, YNNKEL (reference sequence). CDR3 length: 13 residues. Trimming took 4 bases from V and 4 from J, leaving 8 bases between them. CDR3 amino acids: CASSRQIYNEQFF. The CDR3 bases are TGTGCCAGCAGCCGACAGATTTACAATGAGCAGTTCTTC.

This chain uses TRBV5-8 with TRBJ2-6; D might be TRBD1 (5 bases). From germline, CDR1 is SGHTS and CDR2 YDEGEE. This CDR3 spans 15 amino acids. V gave up 5 bases and J gave up 0 bases, with 9 bases separating them. CDR3 region: CASRAGHSGANVLTF. CDR3 bases: TGTGCCAGCAGGGCAGGGCACTCTGGGGCCAACGTCCTGACTTTC.

V and J are TRBV19 and TRBJ1-1; tentatively, D is TRBD1 (5 bases). The CDR3 has 15 amino acids. From germline, CDR1 is LNHDA and CDR2 SQIVND (reference sequence). V lost 6 bases and J 1 base, leaving 15 bases between the germline ends. Written as DNA, the CDR3 is TGTGCCAGTAGCTGGGGGGTCGGGAGGAACACTGAAGCTTTCTTT. Its protein product is CASSWGVGRNTEAFF.

The chain carries TRBV24-1 and TRBJ1-1, with 8 positions matching TRBD1. Germline V gives CDR1 KGHDR, CDR2 SFDVKD. The CDR3 is made up of 15 amino acids. With 3 bases clipped from V and 3 bases from J, the junction kept 5 bases outside the gene matches. The CDR3 loop is CATSDPTGGDTEAFF. The DNA for the CDR3 is TGTGCCACCAGTGATCCCACAGGGGGGGACACTGAAGCTTTCTTT.

In this sample, this clone turned up a few times. The DNA of the CDR3 is TGTGCCAGCAGCCCCTCGGAGGGGAACACCGGGGAGCTGTTTTTT. Protein product: CASSPSEGNTGELFF. The chain employs TRBV9 and TRBJ2-2, with D possibly being TRBD2 (6 bases). Trimming stripped 4 bases from V and 1 base from J, with 11 bases between. This CDR3 has 15 residues. The germline CDR1 and CDR2 sequences are SGDLS and YYNGEE.

This chain connects TRBV2 to TRBJ2-7, with a tentative D call TRBD2 (5 bases). CDR1 is SNHLY and CDR2 is FYNNEI in the germline V gene. V dropped 6 bases and J dropped 3 bases, with 12 bases sitting between them. The CDR3 runs to 13 residues. Here the CDR3 reads CASRGRGIYEQYV. CDR3 DNA sequence: TGTGCCAGCAGAGGACGGGGAATCTACGAGCAGTACGTC.

This chain links TRBV27 with TRBJ1-6; 8 bases match TRBD1. The germline gives CDR1 MNHEY, CDR2 SMNVEV (reference sequence). V gave up 6 bases and J gave up 8 bases; unmatched junction bases: 0. CDR3 length: 12 amino acids. The CDR3 bases are TGTGCCAGCAGGACAGGGGATTCACCCCTCCACTTT. This gives the protein CASRTGDSPLHF.

The count of this clone is one. This chain joins TRBV27 and TRBJ1-1; the D is unclear. V lost 2 bases and J lost 10, with 20 bases in between. Germline-derived CDR1 and CDR2 are MNHEY and SMNVEV (reference sequence). The CDR3 totals 15 residues. Written as DNA, the CDR3 is TGTGCCAGCAGTTTAGGTCCGACTGAACGGGTGAGAGCTTTCTTT. Protein sequence: CASSLGPTERVRAFF.

The V call is TRBV10-1, the J call TRBJ1-1; D remains unclear. CDR1 is WNHNN and CDR2 is SYGVQD in the germline V gene (reference sequence). Trimming pared 7 bases from V and 2 bases from J, leaving 11 bases between. The CDR3 sequence is 13 residues long. The CDR3 sequence: CASTGILNTEAFF. The CDR3 coding sequence is TGCGCCAGCACCGGGATCCTTAACACTGAAGCTTTCTTT.

The chain joins TRBV6-5 to TRBJ1-3; D gene unclear. Looked up from germline, CDR1 is MNHEY and CDR2 is SVGAGI. This CDR3 spans 15 amino acids. Trimming pared 8 bases from V and 4 bases from J, leaving 18 bases between. The CDR3 bases are TGTGCCAGCGTACGGCCAGGTACGAGAGGAAACACCATATATTTT. Its protein product is CASVRPGTRGNTIYF.

The V and J genes are TRBV5-1 and TRBJ1-2, with D perhaps matching TRBD1 (6 bases). V gave up 4 bases and J gave up 1 base, with 14 bases separating them. The CDR3 is 15 residues long. Germline lookup yields CDR1 SGHRS and CDR2 YFSETQ. CDR3: CASSPDRPHNYGYTF. In DNA form, the CDR3 reads TGCGCCAGCAGCCCGGACAGACCTCATAACTATGGCTACACCTTC.